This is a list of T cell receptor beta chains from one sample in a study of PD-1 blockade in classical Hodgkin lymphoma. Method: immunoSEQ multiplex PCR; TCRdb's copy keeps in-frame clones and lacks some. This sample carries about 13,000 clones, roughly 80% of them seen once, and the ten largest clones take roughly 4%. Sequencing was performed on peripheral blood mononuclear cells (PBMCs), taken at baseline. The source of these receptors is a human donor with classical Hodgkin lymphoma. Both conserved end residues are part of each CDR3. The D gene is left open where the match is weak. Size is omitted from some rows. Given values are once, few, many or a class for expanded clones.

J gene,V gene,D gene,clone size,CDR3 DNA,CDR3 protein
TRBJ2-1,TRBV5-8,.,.,TGTGCCAGCAGCCGCTTTGGGGGTCGCAGGAATGAGCAGTTCTTC,CASSRFGGRRNEQFF
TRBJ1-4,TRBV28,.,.,TGTGCCAGCAGTTTTGCCGGGTTGAATGAAAAACTGTTTTTT,CASSFAGLNEKLFF
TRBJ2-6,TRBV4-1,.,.,TGCGCCAGCAGCCAAATGACTGGGGCCAACGTCCTGACTTTC,CASSQMTGANVLTF
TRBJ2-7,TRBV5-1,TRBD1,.,TGCGCCAGCAGCGAGCCAGGGGGTGAGCAGTACTTC,CASSEPGGEQYF
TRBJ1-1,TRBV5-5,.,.,TGTGCCAGCAGCGTACAGGGCGGCACTGAAGCTTTCTTT,CASSVQGGTEAFF
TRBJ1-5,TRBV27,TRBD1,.,TGTGCCAGCAGCCTGCTAGGGCAGGGGGCGAGGGGCCAGCCCCAGCATTTT,CASSLLGQGARGQPQHF
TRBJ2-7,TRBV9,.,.,TGTGCCAGCAGCCCGCACTCGGGGCTTGGCGAGCAGTACTTC,CASSPHSGLGEQYF
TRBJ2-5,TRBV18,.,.,TGTGCCAGCTCACATCGACAGACGGAGACCCAGTACTTC,CASSHRQTETQYF
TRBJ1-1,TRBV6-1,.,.,TGTGCCAGCAGTGAGAGGGCGGGGGGCAGAGGAGCTTTCTTT,CASSERAGGRGAFF
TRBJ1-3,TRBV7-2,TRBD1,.,TGTGCCAGCAGCCCGACAGGGTTTGGAAACACCATATATTTT,CASSPTGFGNTIYF
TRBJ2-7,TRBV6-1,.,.,TGTGCCAGCAGTGGGGGACTGTGGGACTACGAGCAGTACTTC,CASSGGLWDYEQYF
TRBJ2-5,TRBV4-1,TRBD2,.,TGCGCCAGCAGCCAATACGGGGGGGCCTACCAAGAGACCCAGTACTTC,CASSQYGGAYQETQYF
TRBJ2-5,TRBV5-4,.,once,TGTGCCAGCAGCCCAGGGGGGGAGACCCAGTACTTC,CASSPGGETQYF
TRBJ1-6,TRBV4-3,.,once,TGCGCCAGCAGCCAAGGAGAGTTCTGGAATTCACCCCTCCACTTT,CASSQGEFWNSPLHF
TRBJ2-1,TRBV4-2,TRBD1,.,TGTGCCAGCTCCCGGGACAGGGGGACCTACAATGAGCAGTTCTTC,CASSRDRGTYNEQFF
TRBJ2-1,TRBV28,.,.,TGTGCCAGCAGCGGAGGCCTTAGGAGCTCCTACAATGAGCAGTTCTTC,CASSGGLRSSYNEQFF
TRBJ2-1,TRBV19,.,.,TGTGCCAGTAGTCTACACCCCAATGAGCAGTTCTTC,CASSLHPNEQFF
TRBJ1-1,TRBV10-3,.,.,TGTGCCATCAGTGTTAAACCCGGGGGCACTGAAGCTTTCTTT,CAISVKPGGTEAFF
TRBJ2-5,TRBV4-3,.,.,TGCGCCAGCAGCCAGCAAGGGGTCGGTCCGGAGACCCAGTACTTC,CASSQQGVGPETQYF
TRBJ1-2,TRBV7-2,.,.,TGTGCCAGCAGCTTGGGCAGGGAGGGCTATGGCTACACCTTC,CASSLGREGYGYTF
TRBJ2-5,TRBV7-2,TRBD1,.,TGTGCCAGCAGCCGGACAGGTGGGGAGACCCAGTACTTC,CASSRTGGETQYF
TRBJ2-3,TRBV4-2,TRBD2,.,TGTGCCAGCAGCCAAGTGGCGGGAGAGCCAGATACGCAGTATTTT,CASSQVAGEPDTQYF
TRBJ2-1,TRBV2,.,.,TGTGCCAGCACAATTTACAATGAGCAGTTCTTC,CASTIYNEQFF
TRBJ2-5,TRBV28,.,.,TGTGCCAGCAGTTTAATGGGCCAAGAGACCCAGTACTTC,CASSLMGQETQYF
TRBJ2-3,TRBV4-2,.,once,TGTGCCAGCAGCCCCAGCCTGCCAGAACTTACGCAGTATTTT,CASSPSLPELTQYF
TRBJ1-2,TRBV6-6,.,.,TGTGCCAGCAAGTCAGATACGGGCTACACCTTC,CASKSDTGYTF
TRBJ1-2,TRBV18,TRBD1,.,TGTGCCAGCTCACCTATCGTCCGGACAGGGGTTAACTATGGCTACACCTTC,CASSPIVRTGVNYGYTF
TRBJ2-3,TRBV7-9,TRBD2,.,TGTGCCAGCAGCCTACTAGCGGGGGGCACAGATACGCAGTATTTT,CASSLLAGGTDTQYF
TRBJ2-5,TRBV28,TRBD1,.,TGTGCCAGCAGGCCTGACAGGGGCGGTCAAGAGACCCAGTACTTC,CASRPDRGGQETQYF
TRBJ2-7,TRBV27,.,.,TGTGCCAGCAGTGCGATAGGCTACGAGCAGTACTTC,CASSAIGYEQYF
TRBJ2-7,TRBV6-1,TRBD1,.,TGTGCCAGCAGCCTGGACAGGGGGCTCTACGAGCAGTACTTC,CASSLDRGLYEQYF
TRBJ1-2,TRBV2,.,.,TGTGCCAGCAGCGGGGAGGGGCGAGGCTACACCTTC,CASSGEGRGYTF
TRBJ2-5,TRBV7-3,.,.,TGTGCCAGCAGCTCGCAACAGGGAATAGAGACCCAGTACTTC,CASSSQQGIETQYF
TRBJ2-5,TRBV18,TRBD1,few,TGTGCCAGCTCACTAGGACAGGGAACGGGAGAGACCCAGTACTTC,CASSLGQGTGETQYF
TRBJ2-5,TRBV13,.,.,TGTGCCAGCAGCTTAGGTAGGACATCCGAGACCCAGTACTTC,CASSLGRTSETQYF
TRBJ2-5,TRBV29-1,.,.,TGCAGCGTTGAGGTGGGGTCGAGCCAAGAGACCCAGTACTTC,CSVEVGSSQETQYF
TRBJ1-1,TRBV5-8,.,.,TGTGCCAGCAGCTTTCTTAAGACTGAAGCTTTCTTT,CASSFLKTEAFF
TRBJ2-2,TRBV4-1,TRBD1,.,TGCGCCAGCAGCCAAGTCAGGGGGAGTAGAGGCGGGGAGCTGTTTTTT,CASSQVRGSRGGELFF
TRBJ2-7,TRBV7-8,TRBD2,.,TGTGCCAGCAGCTTAGTAGGGGGCGGGGGGGGCTACGAGCAGTACTTC,CASSLVGGGGGYEQYF